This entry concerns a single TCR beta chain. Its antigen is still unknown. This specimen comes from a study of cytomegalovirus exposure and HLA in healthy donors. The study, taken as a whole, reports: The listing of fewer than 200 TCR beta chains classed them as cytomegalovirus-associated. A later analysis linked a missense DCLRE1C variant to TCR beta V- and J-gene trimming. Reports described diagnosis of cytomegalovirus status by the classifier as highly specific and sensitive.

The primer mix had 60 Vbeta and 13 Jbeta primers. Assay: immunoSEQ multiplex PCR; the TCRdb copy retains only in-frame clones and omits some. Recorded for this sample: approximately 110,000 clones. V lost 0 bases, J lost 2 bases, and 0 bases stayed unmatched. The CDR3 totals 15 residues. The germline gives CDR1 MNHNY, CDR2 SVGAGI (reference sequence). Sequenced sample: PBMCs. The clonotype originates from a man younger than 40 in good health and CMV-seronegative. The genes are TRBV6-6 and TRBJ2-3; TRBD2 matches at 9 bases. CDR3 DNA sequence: TGTGCCAGCAGTTACTCGGGACTAGCCACAGATACGCAGTATTTT. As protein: CASSYSGLATDTQYF.